This TCR beta chain was profiled in a study of CD8+ T cells in alopecia areata (dated by TCRdb to the late 2010s). About the investigation overall: The treated patients, all with moderate-to-severe alopecia areata, were enrolled in an open-label pilot trial of oral tofacitinib given at 5 to 10 mg twice daily. Tofacitinib was administered for 6 to 18 months, and 6 months of follow-up off drug were then conducted to assess delayed response and recurrence. In treated patients, disease severity was measured using the SALT score, which gives the percentage of scalp surface area affected. In both human patients and the C3H/HeJ mouse model, the study applied high-throughput TCRbeta sequencing to look at T cell clonal expansion in alopecia areata. In humans, TCRbeta sequencing was performed on scalp tissue and on sorted CD4+ and CD8+ peripheral blood T cells from healthy controls and from patients with patchy or totalis/universalis alopecia areata. Biopsies were taken from tofacitinib-treated patients at baseline and again at 4 and 24 weeks into treatment, and several of those patients also had a later scalp biopsy. Scalp clonality was compared across normal scalp (n=4), patchy alopecia areata scalp (n=8), and alopecia totalis/universalis scalp (n=8). RNA came from the PAXgene miRNA kit for fixed scalp, the miRNeasy kit for PBMCs, and the RNeasy kit for mouse skin. Amplification of TCRbeta CDR3 regions was done by immunoSEQ multiplex PCR using 35 Vbeta forward primers and 13 Jbeta reverse primers. Here is what the overall study found, with its caveats: Compared with normal scalp, lesional scalp had higher clonality and more expanded CD8+ clones, particularly in alopecia totalis/universalis, a pattern that suggests antigenic drive. During tofacitinib treatment, many expanded lesional clones remained in scalp and blood, and this persistence may partly explain relapse after treatment is stopped. Unlike mouse skin, which is dominated by gammadelta T cells, normal human skin has resident alphabeta T cells that are also sequenced, and this complicates analysis of the scalp TCR repertoire. Because the treated cohort was small and had just a single nonresponder, larger studies are needed to establish links between baseline CD8+ expansion and response. Compared with mice, TCR sequences shared between patients were less clear, possibly partly because of HLA diversity across the patient population. With tofacitinib, both scalp clonality and the number of expanded CD8+ clones among the top 100 scalp clones went down significantly.

This clone was detected only a few times. Its cognate antigen has yet to be identified. No per-base quality is available; no much larger clone lies one base away. CDR1 LNHNV and CDR2 YYDKDF were looked up in the germline V gene (reference sequence). V sheds 3 bases and J sheds 6 bases, leaving 17 bases between their ends. The CDR3 sequence holds 16 residues, the cysteine and phenylalanine included. CDR3 DNA is the only sequence kept; it has 48 bases, read in frame from the first base. This specimen's treatment or condition label, per the study, means: oral pan-JAK inhibitor, 5-10 mg twice daily. Lesional scalp punch biopsies and peripheral blood were obtained from alopecia areata patients. After PBMCs were isolated by density centrifugation and stained for CD3, CD4 and CD8, a FACSAria was used to sort CD4+ and CD8+ T cells. The receptor library was made with the immunoSEQ multiplex PCR assay. RNA was extracted from all samples and reverse transcribed into cDNA, which served as template for TCR sequencing. SuperScript III was used for first-strand cDNA synthesis, primed with a 2:1 mix of oligo-dT and random hexamers. A synthetic immune receptor repertoire was used to gauge amplification bias, and whatever bias remained was removed computationally. As for the original processing: Raw reads were preprocessed to remove errors, and CDR3 was defined by IMGT conventions from the conserved cysteine to phenylalanine. Clonality was computed as 1 minus the Shannon entropy, with the entropy normalized by log2 of the number of productive unique TCRs. Whether each scalp clone was CD4 or CD8 was inferred by checking scalp TCRbeta sequences against the CD4 and CD8 repertoires from sorted blood. TCRdb's version of the immuneACCESS table is confined to in-frame rearrangements and falls short of the full clone set. An unresolved V gene accounts for under half of the shortfall where checked; the remainder is of unknown origin. Clone size and V and J calls were adopted from that table, with D and trimming inferred from the DNA. In this sample the table shows 180,000 or so clones, about half of which occur a single time. Around a tenth of the sample is in the top ten clones.

This clonotype was obtained from a human donor with alopecia areata. The rearrangement combines TRBV15 with TRBJ1-4; the D region possibly corresponds to TRBD1 (6 bases align). The sequences come from CD8+ T cells sorted from blood, collected around week 54, from a patient treated with tofacitinib. The nucleotide sequence reads as follows: TGTGCCACCAGCAGTGTTTCGTTTGAGGGGGATGAAAAACTGTTTTTT. It translates to CATSSVSFEGDEKLFF.